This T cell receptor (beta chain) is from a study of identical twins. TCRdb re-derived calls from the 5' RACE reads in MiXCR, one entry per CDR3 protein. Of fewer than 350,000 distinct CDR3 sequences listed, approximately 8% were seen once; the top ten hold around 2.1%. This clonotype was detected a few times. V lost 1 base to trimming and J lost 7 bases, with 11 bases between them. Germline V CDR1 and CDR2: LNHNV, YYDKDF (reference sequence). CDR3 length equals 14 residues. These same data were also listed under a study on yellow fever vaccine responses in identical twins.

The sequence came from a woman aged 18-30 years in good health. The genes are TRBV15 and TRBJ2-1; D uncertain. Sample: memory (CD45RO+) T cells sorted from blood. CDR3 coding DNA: TGTGCCACCAGCAGAGGACCCTTGGGGAATGAGCAGTTCTTC. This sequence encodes CATSRGPLGNEQFF.